Following are 8 T cell receptor beta chains from one sample sequenced in a study of hypomethylating agent response in myelodysplastic syndrome. Using immunoSEQ multiplex PCR, the repertoire was profiled, and TCRdb retains in-frame clones only, with some absent. Counted here are approximately 2,000 clones, 80% to 90% occurring once; the ten biggest clones make up under 25%. This sample comprised bone marrow, obtained before or after starting hypomethylating agent treatment for myelodysplastic syndrome (not recorded which). These receptors were collected from a human donor with myelodysplastic syndrome.

The gene calls are TRBV28 and TRBJ1-2; 7 nucleotides line up with TRBD1. CDR3 length: 13 amino acids. Germline lookup yields CDR1 MDHEN and CDR2 SYDVKM. V dropped 6 bases and J dropped 4; count of bases not matched to a gene: 5. DNA of the CDR3: TGTGCCAGCAGCAGGGGGTTCGGCTATGGCTACACCTTC. It specifies CASSRGFGYGYTF.

V is TRBV7-2 and J is TRBJ2-3, with no clear D. The V end lost 5 bases, the J end lost 5 bases, and 11 bases lay between the germline ends. The germline V gene has CDR1 SGHTA and CDR2 FQGNSA. This CDR3 comprises 13 residues. The CDR3 protein is CASSLPPRDTQYF. CDR3 coding DNA: TGTGCCAGCAGCCTACCCCCGAGAGATACGCAGTATTTT.

This clone has just one count. The genes are TRBV19 and TRBJ1-3; no firm D call. Germline assignment: CDR1 LNHDA and CDR2 SQIVND (reference sequence). The CDR3 contains 14 residues. V lost 4 bases to trimming and J lost 0 bases, with 7 bases between them. The CDR3 nucleotides are TGTGCCAGTAGTACACTGAACTCTGGAAACACCATATATTTT. It yields the protein CASSTLNSGNTIYF.

This clone is labeled large. V and J are TRBV14 and TRBJ2-3; unclear D gene. The CDR3 has 16 residues. V was trimmed by 0 bases and J by 1 base, leaving 11 bases between them. CDR1 is SGHDN, CDR2 FVKESK, per germline. The CDR3 region has the DNA TGTGCCAGCAGCCAAGAAATGATGCTCGGCACAGATACGCAGTATTTT. Encoded protein: CASSQEMMLGTDTQYF. Complete variable domain (other parts from reference TRBV14 and TRBJ2-3): EAGVTQFPSHSVIEKGQTVTLRCDPISGHDNLYWYRRVMGKEIKFLLHFVKESKQDESGMPNNRFLAERTGGTYSTLKVQPAELEDSGVYFCASSQEMMLGTDTQYFGPGTRLTVL.

The CDR3 here is CASSVGYGNQPQHF. The CDR3 nucleotides are TGTGCCAGCAGCGTAGGGTACGGCAATCAGCCCCAGCATTTT. The V and J genes are TRBV9 and TRBJ1-5, with D hard to call. Germline lookup yields CDR1 SGDLS and CDR2 YYNGEE. Trimming pared 0 bases from V and 2 bases from J, leaving 6 bases between. The CDR3 totals 14 residues.

This clone was seen a handful of times. The CDR3 reads CASRQSMNTEAFF. As DNA, the CDR3 is TGTGCCAGTAGACAGTCAATGAACACTGAAGCTTTCTTT. The V gene is TRBV19, the J gene TRBJ1-1; D is ambiguous. The length of the CDR3 is 13 residues. Trimming removed 6 bases at V and 0 bases at J, with 8 bases between. Per germline, CDR1 LNHDA and CDR2 SQIVND (reference sequence).

The chain has TRBV29-1 and TRBJ1-5; TRBD1 might be the D (5 bases). CDR3 length: 13 residues. CDR1 SQVTM and CDR2 ANQGSEA come from the germline V gene. Trimming removed 6 bases at V and 1 base at J, with 10 bases between. The CDR3, as DNA: TGCAGCGTCCTGGGGCAGAGCAATCAGCCCCAGCATTTT. The encoded protein is CSVLGQSNQPQHF.

The J gene is TRBJ2-7, the V gene TRBV7-2; D is perhaps TRBD2 (5 bases). Germline lookup yields CDR1 SGHTA and CDR2 FQGNSA. This CDR3 contains 14 residues. V lost 5 bases and J lost 7, with 18 bases in between. The chain's CDR3 is CASSIPGPTGEQYF. DNA for the CDR3: TGTGCCAGCAGCATCCCGGGTCCTACGGGGGAGCAGTACTTC.